Shown below are 23 T cell receptor beta chains from a single sample sequenced in a study of shared clonotypes between healthy human individuals. TCRdb's copy holds only in-frame clones and misses some; the assay was immunoSEQ multiplex PCR. The sample lists about 2.3 million clones; around 93% were seen once. Sequenced: naive CD4+ T cells from PBMCs. Subset here: CD45RA+ positively selected. Receptors were obtained from a man aged 18 to 29 in good health. Some clones in this sample may be carry-over from other donors' samples.

The rearrangement uses TRBV29-1 and TRBJ2-7; TRBD2 agrees at 10 bases. This CDR3 has 12 residues. Germline V gene data show CDR1 as SQVTM and CDR2 as ANQGSEA. V lost 7 bases to trimming and J lost 6 bases; unmatched junction nucleotides: 6. DNA of the CDR3: TGCAGCGGGGGGGCTAGCGGGAGCGAGCAGTACTTC. Translating gives CSGGASGSEQYF.

V and J are TRBV9 and TRBJ2-7; possible D gene TRBD1, 6 bases. This CDR3 is 15 amino acids long. Germline V CDR1 and CDR2: SGDLS, YYNGEE. Trimming stripped 2 bases from V and 1 base from J, with 13 bases between. The CDR3 sequence is CASSVGQTTSYEQYF. The CDR3, as DNA: TGTGCCAGCAGCGTTGGACAGACGACTTCCTACGAGCAGTACTTC.

The gene calls are TRBV7-9 and TRBJ1-2; D uncertain. V lost 0 bases to trimming and J lost 3 bases, with 11 bases between them. The CDR3 runs 15 residues. The germline V gene has CDR1 SEHNR and CDR2 FQNEAQ (reference sequence). The CDR3 sequence: CASSLARGGYYGYTF. The CDR3 DNA reads TGTGCCAGCAGCTTAGCGCGCGGCGGATACTATGGCTACACCTTC.

V and J are TRBV6-1 and TRBJ2-5, with a tentative D call TRBD2 (5 bases). Germline CDR1 MNHNS, CDR2 SASEGT. This CDR3 has 12 amino acids. Trimming cost V 11 bases and J 2 bases, with 12 bases left between them. For the CDR3, the DNA is TGTGCCCTACTAGTCATTCAAGAGACCCAGTACTTC. Amino acid sequence: CALLVIQETQYF.

The DNA of the CDR3 is TGTGCCAGCTCACCCGGGCGTATCTCCACAGATACGCAGTATTTT. Translation: CASSPGRISTDTQYF. The V gene is TRBV18, the J gene TRBJ2-3, with no clear D. V was cut by 3 bases and J by 2 bases, with 12 bases left in between. Germline V lookup: CDR1 KGHSH, CDR2 LQKENI. There are 15 residues in the CDR3.

This chain uses TRBV5-4 with TRBJ1-4, with D maybe TRBD1 (5 bases). Germline V gene sequence: CDR1 SGHNT, CDR2 YYREEE (reference sequence). The CDR3 spans 16 residues. Deletions cut 4 bases from V and 6 bases from J, with 19 bases between. The CDR3 protein is CASSRAERGFDEKLFF. CDR3 nucleotide sequence: TGTGCCAGCAGCCGGGCAGAAAGGGGTTTTGATGAAAAACTGTTTTTT.

This chain links TRBV7-2 with TRBJ2-1, with 9 bases identical to TRBD2. The CDR3 runs 15 residues. Looked up from germline, CDR1 is SGHTA and CDR2 is FQGNSA. V shed 5 bases, J shed 6 bases, and the junction held 8 bases outside the gene matches. In nucleotides, the CDR3 is TGTGCCAGCAGCCTTGCTAGCGGGACTGCCAATGAGCAGTTCTTC. Protein sequence: CASSLASGTANEQFF.

The chain carries TRBV20-1 and TRBJ2-7; no clear D. The CDR3 has 11 amino acids. V lost 3 bases to trimming and J lost 5 bases, with 8 bases between them. Germline V gives CDR1 DFQATT, CDR2 SNEGSKA (reference sequence). The CDR3 coding sequence is TGCAGTGCTAGGGTTGCCCACGAGCAGTACTTC. It translates to CSARVAHEQYF.

This chain joins TRBV18 and TRBJ2-7; 8 positions match TRBD1. Germline values: CDR1 KGHSH, CDR2 LQKENI. J lost 7 bases, V lost 3 bases, and 5 bases had no gene match. The CDR3 runs to 13 residues. CDR3 in amino acids: CASSPGQGEEQYF. CDR3 DNA: TGTGCCAGCTCACCCGGACAGGGCGAGGAGCAGTACTTC.

The chain links TRBV23-1 to TRBJ2-7; TRBD1 might be the D (5 bases). TRBV23-1 has ORF status, its function being uncertain. Trimming removed 4 bases from V and 3 bases from J, with 16 bases in between. CDR3 length: 15 amino acids. CDR3 loop: CASSPHDRSHYEQYF. The CDR3 nucleotides read TGCGCCAGCAGTCCCCATGACAGAAGCCACTACGAGCAGTACTTC.

This clone was seen a handful of times. Other DNA sequences in the sample encode the same CDR3. The gene calls are TRBV5-1 and TRBJ1-2; 10 bases are a match to TRBD1. The CDR3 extends over 13 amino acids. J was trimmed by 6 bases and V by 2 bases; bases with no gene match: 1. The germline gives CDR1 SGHRS, CDR2 YFSETQ. The CDR3 loop reads CASSLGTGDGYTF. DNA of the CDR3: TGCGCCAGCAGCTTAGGGACAGGGGATGGCTACACCTTC.

The chain carries TRBV6-5 and TRBJ2-1; TRBD2 is a possible D gene (6 bases). CDR1 and CDR2 (germline): MNHEY, SVGAGI. V dropped 5 bases and J dropped 8 bases, with 16 bases sitting between them. The CDR3 has 14 amino acids. Here the CDR3 DNA reads TGTGCCAGCAGTGCAACGGACTCGGGGGATGAGCAGTTCTTC. Its translation: CASSATDSGDEQFF.

The rearrangement uses TRBV11-2 and TRBJ1-4; D perhaps matches TRBD1 (6 bases). The V end was cut by 5 bases, the J end by 16 bases, with 17 bases between. Germline CDR1 SGHAT, CDR2 FQNNGV. The CDR3 covers 12 residues. The CDR3 is CASSPPGRGQFF. CDR3 DNA: TGTGCCAGCAGCCCTCCCGGCAGGGGCCAGTTTTTT.

The chain carries TRBV28 and TRBJ2-4, with 15 bases identical to TRBD2. The CDR3 contains 17 residues. Germline CDR1 MDHEN, CDR2 SYDVKM. Trimming at V came to 5 bases and at J to 12 bases, leaving 14 bases not matched to a gene. This chain's CDR3 is CASSEPGLAGGRRDQYF. The DNA for the CDR3 is TGTGCCAGCAGTGAACCGGGACTAGCGGGAGGCCGCCGGGATCAGTACTTC.

The CDR3 nucleotides are TGTGCCAGCAGCGCGAGACAGGCATCTGAAGCTTTCTTT. It codes for CASSARQASEAFF. The genes are TRBV7-2 and TRBJ1-1; D is perhaps TRBD1 (6 bases). The CDR3 extends over 13 amino acids. Trimming removed 5 bases from V and 6 bases from J, with 13 bases in between. CDR1 and CDR2 (germline): SGHTA, FQGNSA. Together with reference TRBV7-2 and TRBJ1-1, the CDR3 gives the full variable domain: GAGVSQSPSNKVTEKGKDVELRCDPISGHTALYWYRQSLGQGLEFLIYFQGNSAPDKSGLPSDRFSAERTGGSVSTLTIQRTQQEDSAVYLCASSARQASEAFFGQGTRLTVV.

This clone was seen just once. The chain recombines TRBV6-5 with TRBJ1-2; tentatively, D is TRBD1 (6 bases). Looked up from germline, CDR1 is MNHEY and CDR2 is SVGAGI. The CDR3 is made up of 13 amino acids. The V end lost 5 bases, the J end lost 8 bases, and 15 bases lay between the germline ends. For the CDR3, the DNA is TGTGCCAGCAGTAAACTAGTGCAGGGGGGCTACACCTTC. Its protein product is CASSKLVQGGYTF.

The chain links TRBV5-1 to TRBJ1-1; D unresolved. V lost 1 base and J lost 8, with 15 bases in between. Germline CDR1 reads SGHRS; CDR2 reads YFSETQ. This CDR3 is built from 14 residues. CDR3 amino acids: CASSLFGSGEEAFF. The CDR3 DNA reads as TGCGCCAGCAGCTTGTTTGGGTCGGGAGAAGAAGCTTTCTTT.

This clone was picked up one time. The chain links TRBV19 to TRBJ1-2, with TRBD1 as a possible D gene (6 bases). Trimming stripped 1 base from V and 8 bases from J, with 17 bases between. This CDR3 comprises 15 residues. From germline, CDR1 is LNHDA and CDR2 SQIVND (reference sequence). CDR3 bases: TGTGCCAGTAGTATAGTCCCCACCGGCAGGGGAGGCTACACCTTC. This sequence encodes CASSIVPTGRGGYTF.

V and J are TRBV4-1 and TRBJ2-7; the D is unclear. CDR3 length: 15 amino acids. V was trimmed by 0 bases and J by 1 base, leaving 10 bases between them. CDR1 is MGHRA and CDR2 is YSYEKL in the germline V gene. In DNA, the CDR3 is TGCGCCAGCAGCCAAGAGGCCGGTTTATCCTACGAGCAGTACTTC. Amino acid sequence: CASSQEAGLSYEQYF.

The CDR3 nucleotides read TGCGCCAGCAGCTCCGGGACAGTCCCCTACAATGAGCAGTTCTTC. Its protein product is CASSSGTVPYNEQFF. The V call is TRBV5-1, the J call TRBJ2-1; TRBD1 agrees at 7 bases. The V and J ends lost 3 bases and 2 bases, in that order; junction bases with no gene match: 5. CDR1 is SGHRS and CDR2 is YFSETQ in the germline V gene. CDR3 size: 15 residues.

For this clone: The same CDR3 can be traced to other DNA sequences in this sample. The chain is built from TRBV9 and TRBJ1-4; D gene ambiguous. Trimming cost V 0 bases and J 5 bases, with 8 bases left between them. The V gene's germline CDR1 is SGDLS and CDR2 YYNGEE. This CDR3 has 14 amino acids. The chain's CDR3 is CASSVVGSNEKLFF. CDR3 bases: TGTGCCAGCAGCGTAGTGGGTTCCAATGAAAAACTGTTTTTT. Looking up the rest from reference TRBV9 and TRBJ1-4 gives the full variable domain: DSGVTQTPKHLITATGQRVTLRCSPRSGDLSVYWYQQSLDQGLQFLIQYYNGEERAKGNILERFSAQQFPDLHSELNLSSLELGDSALYFCASSVVGSNEKLFFGSGTQLSVL.

This chain uses TRBV18 with TRBJ1-4; possibly TRBD1 for D (6 bases). This CDR3 region has 13 residues. With 5 bases removed from V and 6 bases from J, the gap between germline ends came to 10 bases. CDR1 is KGHSH and CDR2 is LQKENI in the germline V gene. In DNA form, the CDR3 reads TGTGCCAGCTCAAACAACAGGGATGAAAAACTGTTTTTT. It encodes CASSNNRDEKLFF.

V and J are TRBV11-2 and TRBJ2-5; 9 bases fit TRBD2. CDR1 is SGHAT, CDR2 FQNNGV, per germline. The J segment lost 5 bases and the V segment lost 1 base, leaving 5 bases of the junction unmatched. This CDR3 is 15 amino acids long. DNA of the CDR3: TGTGCCAGCAGCTTAGGAGGCGGGAGGGTGGAGACCCAGTACTTC. It codes for CASSLGGGRVETQYF.